This T cell receptor (beta chain) originates from a study of cytomegalovirus exposure and HLA in healthy donors (TCRdb year 2017). Background for the entire study: According to an earlier analysis of 550 to 750 of the donors, about 180 million T cells yielded over 90 million unique TCR beta sequences and about 300 Gb of sequence data. Genome-wide SNP genotypes for about 55% of the roughly 670 donors were used in a later genetic analysis, which treated that subset as a discovery cohort. Both class I and class II loci were covered by HLA typing, at four-digit resolution. Donor age, sex, ethnicity and CMV serostatus were collected together with the repertoire data. The study combined high-throughput TCR immunosequencing, statistical association of individual TCRs with disease status, and machine learning to predict cytomegalovirus infection status. To study patterns of TCR occurrence, a later analysis re-analyzed previously published TCR beta repertoires from 666 donors and added high-resolution HLA genotyping. Around 300 gigabases of sequencing data and around 87 million unique TCR sequences were included in an early release covering several hundred HLA-typed donors. Of the roughly 430 genotyped donors, roughly 80% fell in the genetic ancestry cluster associated with self-reported Caucasian donors. Five DR-DQ haplotypes were handled as single units for association and clustering because linkage in the cohort was strong. The aim of the study was to test whether cataloging public T cell receptors could identify signatures of past pathogen exposure. The later analysis used no new phenotypic data to find candidate immune exposures, relying instead on TCR beta sequences and their occurrence across donors. All discovery cohort repertoires had been generated using a single sequencing platform. Besides the first cohort of more than 650 subjects, a separate validation cohort made up of 95 to 150 different subjects was used. Across some 400 genotyped donors of the cohort, an average of roughly 230,000 unique TCR beta nucleotide sequences per donor were sequenced, and approximately 19% of those sequences were non-productive. The number of donors typed differed by locus, with 629-630 for A, B, C, DRB1 and DQB1, around 500 for DQA1, approximately 580 for DPA1, and 472 for DPB1. An earlier analysis of a few hundred of the donors applied high-throughput TCR beta sequencing to assess whether each TCR beta V gene segment acted as functional or pseudogenic. The study profiled the T cell repertoires of under 700 subjects by immunosequencing and related them to cytomegalovirus serostatus.

Libraries were constructed by the immunoSEQ multiplex PCR assay. For the multiplex PCR, a mixture combining 60 forward primers for TCR Vbeta segments and 13 reverse primers for TCR Jbeta segments was used. The CDR3 region of rearranged TCR beta genes was amplified from genomic DNA with a multiplex PCR assay. The amplified TCR beta libraries were sequenced on the Illumina HiSeq System as 87-base-pair reads. The published analysis was carried out like this. Across the 500 to 850 repertoires, a later analysis counted tens of millions of unique TCR beta chains, 8.5 million to 12 million of which were shared by at least two donors. A nearest-neighbor algorithm error-corrected the raw reads and collapsed the reads into unique sequences, merging closely related sequences to remove PCR and sequencing errors. To assign V, D and J gene segments, CDR3 sequences were aligned to IMGT reference sequences. Each retained sequence needed at least a six-nucleotide match to both a V gene segment and a J gene segment. A rearrangement counted as productive if the CDR3 had no stop codons and remained in frame with V and J, and every other rearrangement counted as non-productive. CDR3 was defined according to IMGT convention as the region running from the second conserved V-encoded cysteine to the conserved J-encoded phenylalanine. The earlier analysis of 587 of the donors excluded sequences that lacked an unambiguous match to a single V gene segment. An earlier analysis of 500 to 600 of the donors classified V segments as functional when productive rearrangements were above 56.7% and as segregating when the standard deviation between donors was above 5%. A statistical classification framework was developed to diagnose cytomegalovirus status using the catalog of TCR beta chain sequences. A later analysis assigned V and J genes by comparing TCR nucleotide sequences with IMGT/GENE-DB human TR gene sequences. A later analysis assigned CDR3 sequences and most-parsimonious VDJ recombination scenarios with the TCRdist pipeline. A later analysis defined each TCR beta chain by its CDR3 amino acid sequence plus V-gene family, and excluded reads lacking a unique V-gene family. To address suspected cross-contamination and a sequencing artifact, a later analysis removed approximately 600 highly shared, low-generation-probability nucleotide sequences. A later analysis calculated a clonal expansion index for each public chain from normalized within-repertoire ranks of inferred template counts. In a later analysis, generation probabilities were computed using a VDJ recombination model fitted to out-of-frame rearrangements, and the results were checked against IGoR. In a later analysis, TCR-TCR, TCR-HLA and TCR-CMV co-occurrence was scored with hypergeometric tests, and a repertoire-size bias correction was applied to TCR pairs. False discovery rates were estimated in a later analysis by permuting HLA or CMV assignments 20 times. In a later analysis, co-occurring TCRs were grouped using DBSCAN, with TCRdist sequence similarity added in when clustering inside HLA-allele-positive subsets. Co-occurrence clustering excluded repertoires with fewer than 30,000 or more than 120,000 public chains, plus five with anomalous nucleotide sharing. TCRdb carries this immuneACCESS record with in-frame sequences only. Its versions omit some clonotypes, under half of them owing to an unresolved V gene in the studies checked, with the rest unexplained. V, J and clone size are taken as reported in that table, and D and trimming were inferred from the DNA itself. Within this sample are 150,000 to 200,000 clones, with 78% of them counted one time only. The biggest ten clones account for about 1.3% of the sample.

The cohort consisted of hundreds of healthy bone marrow donors. At the time of sampling, every cohort member was nominally healthy, though immune exposures that went unrecorded were likely present. The donor tested CMV seronegative, placing the donor among the 350 or so seronegative members of the cohort. A peripheral blood sample was provided by each donor, and peripheral blood mononuclear cells were used for TCR beta sequencing. The Qiagen DNeasy Blood Extraction Kit was used to extract genomic DNA from the blood cell samples. For this clone: The target of this receptor is not known. No clone much larger than this one lies a single base away; base qualities are absent.

Broader findings and caveats from the paper: A few of the identified cytomegalovirus-associated TCR beta chains were confirmed in vitro to be specific for cytomegalovirus antigens. Linkage disequilibrium might explain the correlated functional status among segregating V segments, but an unknown experimental factor could not be excluded. In a later analysis, HLA-associated TCR beta chains showed more clonal expansion and lower generation probabilities than non-associated chains that were equally common. Because HLA typing was missing for some donors at each locus, association tests included only the typed subset. At a false discovery rate of 0.05, a later analysis linked approximately 18,000 TCR beta sequences to specific HLA alleles. According to a later genetic analysis, donors in an Asian-associated ancestry cluster had fewer N-insertions in productive TCRs than the approximately 650-donor mean. In a later analysis, most CMV-associated TCR beta chains were found to appear HLA-restricted, with HLA associations seemingly driven largely by CMV exposure. The sequencing pipeline was judged likely to have produced a cluster of highly shared sequence variants as a technical artifact. Some IMGT-functional V segments, including TRBV6-2 and TRBV6-3, could not be told apart with the 87-base-pair reads, so those segments were excluded. According to a later analysis, TCR association rates differed among HLA loci, with DRB1 alleles showing the most associated TCRs and HLA-C alleles showing the fewest. The authors suggested that the approach could potentially be generalized to other disease states and immunological phenotypes. Across donors, most TCR sequences were observed very rarely, whereas some public TCRs were present in many individuals. V-gene and J-gene trimming of TCR beta chains was associated with a missense DCLRE1C variant in a later genetic analysis, and the association was replicated in an independent cohort. The classifier was reported to diagnose cytomegalovirus status with high specificity and sensitivity in both the original and validation cohorts. The study gave a list of 150 to 200 TCR beta chains associated with cytomegalovirus. Because counts were too low, roughly 16 rarely observed V segments, including chromosome 9 orphons, were left out of the earlier analysis of 587 of the donors. A further reported finding was that TCR beta sequences accurately predicted the HLA-A and HLA-B alleles for most subjects in the first cohort. The cohort was sequenced for TCR beta chains only, and without alpha or paired-chain data the features that could be detected were limited. Presence/absence analyses assumed roughly uniform sequencing depth across donors, an assumption that may not hold. Assigning TCR associations to individual alleles was difficult when HLA alleles, especially DR and DQ, strongly co-occurred. CMV serostatus was the only immune exposure information available for the cohort. In an earlier analysis of 587 of the donors, most TCR beta V segments were observed in productive rearrangements about 90% or about 30% of the time, broadly matching IMGT annotations. A later analysis reported that several top co-occurrence clusters appeared linked to parvovirus B19, influenza, CMV and Epstein-Barr virus.

CDR1 LNHDA and CDR2 SQIVND were looked up in the germline V gene (reference sequence). V and J lose 4 bases and 6 bases, and a span of 15 bases separates them. The CDR3 runs 14 amino acids, cysteine and phenylalanine included. Kept here is only the CDR3 DNA, which spans 42 bases and is read in frame from base 1. The sample consisted of PBMCs. Recombination connected TRBV19 to TRBJ1-2; the D gene is perhaps TRBD1, on 5 matching bases. The sequence derives from a male donor in good health and CMV-seronegative. The DNA sequence is TGTGCCAGTAGTAAGGCAGGCAGGGAGGATGGCTACACCTTC. This gives the protein CASSKAGREDGYTF.